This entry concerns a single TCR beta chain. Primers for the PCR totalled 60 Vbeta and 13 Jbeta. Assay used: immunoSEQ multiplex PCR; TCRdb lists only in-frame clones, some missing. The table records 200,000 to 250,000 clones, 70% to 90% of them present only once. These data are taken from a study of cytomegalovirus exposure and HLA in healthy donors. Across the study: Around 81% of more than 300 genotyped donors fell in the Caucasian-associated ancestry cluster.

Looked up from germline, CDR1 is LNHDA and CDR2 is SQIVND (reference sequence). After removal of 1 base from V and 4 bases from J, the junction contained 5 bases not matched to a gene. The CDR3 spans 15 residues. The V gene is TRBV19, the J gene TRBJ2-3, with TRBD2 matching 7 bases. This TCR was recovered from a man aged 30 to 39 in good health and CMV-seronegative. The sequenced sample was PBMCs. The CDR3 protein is CASSIGGGSSDTQYF. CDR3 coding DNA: TGTGCCAGTAGTATAGGGGGGGGGAGTTCAGATACGCAGTATTTT.